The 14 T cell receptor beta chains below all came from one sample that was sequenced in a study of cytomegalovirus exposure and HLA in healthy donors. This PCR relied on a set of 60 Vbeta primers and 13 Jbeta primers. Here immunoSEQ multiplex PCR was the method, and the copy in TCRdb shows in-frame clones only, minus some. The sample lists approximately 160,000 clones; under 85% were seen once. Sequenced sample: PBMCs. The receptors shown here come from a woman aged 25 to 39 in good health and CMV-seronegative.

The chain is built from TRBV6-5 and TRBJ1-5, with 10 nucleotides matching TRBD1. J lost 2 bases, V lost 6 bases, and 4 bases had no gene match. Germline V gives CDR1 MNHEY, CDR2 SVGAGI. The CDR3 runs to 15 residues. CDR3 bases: TGTGCCAGCAGCCGGGACAGGGGACGCAATCAGCCCCAGCATTTT. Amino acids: CASSRDRGRNQPQHF.

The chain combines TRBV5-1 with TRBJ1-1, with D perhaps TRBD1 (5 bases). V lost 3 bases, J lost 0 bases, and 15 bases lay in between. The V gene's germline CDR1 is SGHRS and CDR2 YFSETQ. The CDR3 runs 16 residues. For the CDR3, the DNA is TGCGCCAGCAGCTCCCCGGGGGTGGGTGTGAACACTGAAGCTTTCTTT. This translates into CASSSPGVGVNTEAFF.

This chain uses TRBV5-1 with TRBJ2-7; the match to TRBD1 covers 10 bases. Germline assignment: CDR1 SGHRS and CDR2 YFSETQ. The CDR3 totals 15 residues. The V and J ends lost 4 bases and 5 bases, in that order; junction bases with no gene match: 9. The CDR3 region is CASSRPGTGANEQYF. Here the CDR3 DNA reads TGCGCCAGCAGCCGGCCGGGGACAGGGGCCAACGAGCAGTACTTC.

The chain's CDR3 is CASSRRDRGWTDTQYF. The CDR3 bases are TGTGCCAGCAGCCGCCGGGACAGGGGTTGGACAGATACGCAGTATTTT. V gene TRBV5-6 combines with J gene TRBJ2-3; TRBD1 matches 10 bases. Trimming cost V 4 bases and J 3 bases; bases outside gene matches: 8. In germline, CDR1 is SGHDT, CDR2 YYEEEE. This CDR3 has 16 amino acids.

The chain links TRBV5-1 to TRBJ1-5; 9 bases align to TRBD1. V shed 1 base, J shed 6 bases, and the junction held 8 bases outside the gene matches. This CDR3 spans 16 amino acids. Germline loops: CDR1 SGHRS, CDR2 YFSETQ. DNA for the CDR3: TGCGCCAGCAGCTTGTTCGGGACAGGGATGGGTCAGCCCCAGCATTTT. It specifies CASSLFGTGMGQPQHF.

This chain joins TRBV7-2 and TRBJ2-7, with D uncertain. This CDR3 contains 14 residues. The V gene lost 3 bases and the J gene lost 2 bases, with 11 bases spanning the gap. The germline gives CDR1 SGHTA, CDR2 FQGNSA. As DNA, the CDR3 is TGTGCCAGCAGCTTGAGGCAGAGCCCCTACGAGCAGTACTTC. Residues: CASSLRQSPYEQYF. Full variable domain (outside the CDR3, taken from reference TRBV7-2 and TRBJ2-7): GAGVSQSPSNKVTEKGKDVELRCDPISGHTALYWYRQSLGQGLEFLIYFQGNSAPDKSGLPSDRFSAERTGGSVSTLTIQRTQQEDSAVYLCASSLRQSPYEQYFGPGTRLTVT.

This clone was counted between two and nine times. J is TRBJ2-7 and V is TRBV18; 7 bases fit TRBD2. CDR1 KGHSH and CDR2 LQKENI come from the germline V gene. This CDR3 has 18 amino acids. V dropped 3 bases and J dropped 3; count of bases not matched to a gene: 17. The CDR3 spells CASSPRTVGGRKHYEQYF. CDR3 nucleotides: TGTGCCAGCTCACCCCGGACGGTGGGGGGGAGGAAACACTACGAGCAGTACTTC.

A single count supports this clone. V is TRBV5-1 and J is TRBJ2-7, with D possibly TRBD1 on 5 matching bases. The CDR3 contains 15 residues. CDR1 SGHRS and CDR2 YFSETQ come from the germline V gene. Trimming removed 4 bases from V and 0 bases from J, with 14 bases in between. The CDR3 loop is CASSQGHPSSYEQYF. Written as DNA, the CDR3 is TGCGCCAGCAGCCAAGGACACCCGAGCTCCTACGAGCAGTACTTC.

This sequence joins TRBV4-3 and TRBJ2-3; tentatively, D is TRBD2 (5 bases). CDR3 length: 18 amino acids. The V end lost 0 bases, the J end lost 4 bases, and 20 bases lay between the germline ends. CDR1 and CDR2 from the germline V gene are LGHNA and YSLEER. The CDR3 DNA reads TGCGCCAGCAGCCAAGAAAGTACCTTGGGAGTGGGCGCAGATACGCAGTATTTT. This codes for CASSQESTLGVGADTQYF.

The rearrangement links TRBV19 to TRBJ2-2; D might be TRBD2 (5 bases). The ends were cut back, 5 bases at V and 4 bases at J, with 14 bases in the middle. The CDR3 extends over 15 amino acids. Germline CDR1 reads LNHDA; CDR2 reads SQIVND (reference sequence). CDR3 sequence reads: CASSPSSEATGELFF. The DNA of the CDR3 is TGTGCCAGTAGTCCGTCGTCGGAGGCCACCGGGGAGCTGTTTTTT.

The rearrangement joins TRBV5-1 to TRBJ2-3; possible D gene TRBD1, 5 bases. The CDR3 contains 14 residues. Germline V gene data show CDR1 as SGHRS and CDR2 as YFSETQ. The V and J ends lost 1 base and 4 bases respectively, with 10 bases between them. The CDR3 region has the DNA TGCGCCAGCAGCTTGCAGGGTTCGGCAGATACGCAGTATTTT. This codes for CASSLQGSADTQYF.

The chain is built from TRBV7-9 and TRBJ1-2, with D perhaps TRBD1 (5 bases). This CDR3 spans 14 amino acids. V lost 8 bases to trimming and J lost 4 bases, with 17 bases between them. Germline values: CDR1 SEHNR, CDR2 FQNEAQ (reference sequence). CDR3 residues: CASGLAGGGYGYTF. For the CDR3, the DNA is TGTGCCAGCGGCCTTGCGGGGGGAGGCTATGGCTACACCTTC.

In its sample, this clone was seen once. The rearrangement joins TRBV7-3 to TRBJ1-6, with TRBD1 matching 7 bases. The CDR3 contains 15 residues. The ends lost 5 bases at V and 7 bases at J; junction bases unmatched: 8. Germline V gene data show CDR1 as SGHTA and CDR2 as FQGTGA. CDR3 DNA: TGTGCCAGCAGCCCCAGACAGGGTCGGAATTCACCCCTCCACTTT. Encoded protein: CASSPRQGRNSPLHF.

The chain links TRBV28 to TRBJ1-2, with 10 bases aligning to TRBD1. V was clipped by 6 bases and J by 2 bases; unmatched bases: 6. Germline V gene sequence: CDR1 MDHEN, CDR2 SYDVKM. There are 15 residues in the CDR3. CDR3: CASSLGQGPNYGYTF. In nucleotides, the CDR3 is TGTGCCAGCAGCTTGGGACAGGGGCCCAACTATGGCTACACCTTC.